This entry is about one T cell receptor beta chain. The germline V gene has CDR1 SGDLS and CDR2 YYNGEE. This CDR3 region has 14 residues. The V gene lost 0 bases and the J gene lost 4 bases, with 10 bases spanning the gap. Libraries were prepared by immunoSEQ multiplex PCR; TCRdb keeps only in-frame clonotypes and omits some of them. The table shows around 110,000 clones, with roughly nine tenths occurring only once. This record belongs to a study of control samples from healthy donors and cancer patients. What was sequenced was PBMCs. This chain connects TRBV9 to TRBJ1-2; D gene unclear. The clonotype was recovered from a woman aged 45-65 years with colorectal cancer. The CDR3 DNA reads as TGTGCCAGCAGCGTAGATGGCAGAGCCTATGGCTACACCTTC. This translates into CASSVDGRAYGYTF.